One sample yielded the 7 T cell receptor beta chains listed below, sequenced in a study of blood T cell repertoires in COVID-19 (dated by TCRdb to the early 2020s). The library was built by means of the immunoSEQ multiplex PCR assay. Held by TCRdb, this immuneACCESS table contains in-frame sequences only and omits some clones. Under half of the omission traces to an unresolved V gene where checked; the cause of the rest is unknown. The sample has about 76,000 clones on record, around 87% of them singletons. The ten largest clones capture approximately 29% of the sample. The material sequenced was peripheral blood. Receptors originate from an elderly woman with active or convalescent COVID-19.

The chain joins TRBV5-6 to TRBJ2-3; no reliable D call. Trimming took 4 bases from V and 2 from J, leaving 2 bases between them. The CDR3 sequence is 11 residues long. Germline lookup yields CDR1 SGHDT and CDR2 YYEEEE. In DNA, the CDR3 is TGTGCCAGCAGCCACACAGATACGCAGTATTTT. This sequence encodes CASSHTDTQYF.

The chain joins TRBV6-5 to TRBJ2-1; 8 bases fit TRBD2. Germline assignment: CDR1 MNHEY and CDR2 SVGAGI. With V trimmed by 7 bases and J by 7 bases, 12 bases remained unmatched. The CDR3 totals 15 residues. CDR3: CASNKPGLGGNEQFF. The DNA for the CDR3 is TGTGCCAGCAATAAACCGGGACTAGGAGGGAATGAGCAGTTCTTC.

The rearrangement joins TRBV2 to TRBJ2-5; 12 bases are shared with TRBD2. The CDR3 extends over 14 amino acids. The J segment lost 5 bases and the V segment lost 4 bases, leaving 2 bases of the junction unmatched. Germline values: CDR1 SNHLY, CDR2 FYNNEI. The CDR3 sequence: CASSGLAGAETQYF. CDR3 bases: TGTGCCAGCAGTGGACTAGCGGGGGCGGAGACCCAGTACTTC.

This rearrangement joins TRBV6-5 to TRBJ2-1; perhaps TRBD1 as D (5 bases). V gave up 5 bases and J gave up 2 bases, with 10 bases separating them. Germline assignment: CDR1 MNHEY and CDR2 SVGAGI. CDR3 length equals 14 residues. CDR3 residues: CASSTQVPYNEQFF. CDR3 bases: TGTGCCAGCAGTACACAGGTACCCTACAATGAGCAGTTCTTC.

This clone was seen a handful of times. The rearrangement joins TRBV30 to TRBJ1-1, with 8 bases fitting TRBD1. Germline-derived CDR1 and CDR2 are GTSNPN and SVGIG (reference sequence). This CDR3 comprises 14 residues. The V segment lost 4 bases and the J segment 6 bases; nucleotides outside the gene matches: 10. The CDR3 sequence: CAWTAHGQGAEAFF. CDR3 nucleotide sequence: TGTGCCTGGACCGCACACGGACAGGGTGCTGAAGCTTTCTTT.

The J gene is TRBJ1-4, the V gene TRBV6-5; the match to TRBD1 covers 7 bases. This CDR3 is 15 amino acids long. J was trimmed by 14 bases and V by 7 bases; bases with no gene match: 19. CDR1 is MNHEY and CDR2 is SVGAGI in the germline V gene. CDR3 loop: CASILWAGRTGGLFF. CDR3 nucleotides: TGTGCCAGCATTCTCTGGGCCGGCCGGACAGGCGGCCTGTTTTTT.

The chain recombines TRBV30 with TRBJ1-1; 8 bases are a match to TRBD1. With V trimmed by 3 bases and J by 7 bases, 7 bases remained unmatched. The CDR3 is made up of 13 amino acids. Germline CDR1 and CDR2: GTSNPN and SVGIG (reference sequence). Written as DNA, the CDR3 is TGTGCCTGGAGCCGGGACAGGACCCTTGAAGCTTTCTTT. Protein: CAWSRDRTLEAFF.